This T cell receptor beta chain stems from a study of T cell responses to AZD1222 COVID-19 vaccine. Findings and limits, study-wide: Females made up more of the donors, who were largely white British, and clonal diversity may have come out too low.

V lost 2 bases, J lost 0 bases, and 14 bases stayed unmatched. This CDR3 contains 21 residues. Germline CDR1 is SGHRS and CDR2 is YFSETQ. Worth noting for this clone: Its antigen is not known.

Libraries were prepared by immunoSEQ multiplex PCR; TCRdb keeps only in-frame clonotypes and omits some of them. The sample holds approximately 45,000 clones, approximately 90% seen once. The sequencing used peripheral blood, collected 28 days after the second AZD1222 dose. The V gene is TRBV5-1, the J gene TRBJ2-2; TRBD2 matches 12 bases. This clonotype originated in an adult who received the AZD1222 COVID-19 vaccine. This CDR3 is CASSFPGWASGRDPNTGELFF. CDR3 in DNA: TGCGCCAGCAGCTTCCCCGGTTGGGCTAGCGGGAGGGACCCGAACACCGGGGAGCTGTTTTTT.